There are many counts of the clone carrying this TCR beta chain. Its target is not known. Since all of the isolated RNA was reverse transcribed, expressed TCRB transcripts were what got sequenced. Using immunoSEQ multiplex PCR, the repertoire was profiled, and TCRdb retains in-frame clones only, with some absent. Counted here are about 150,000 clones, approximately 10% occurring once; the ten biggest clones make up 0.5%. This sample was taken from a study of beta chain features in type 1 diabetes. Whole-study findings and limits: People with Type 1 diabetes carried modestly yet significantly shorter TCRB CDR3s in all four CD4+ subsets. Equally in patients and controls, shorter templates might have been favored by PCR.

CDR3 length equals 15 residues. The V end was cut by 5 bases, the J end by 0 bases, with 11 bases between. Germline CDR1 and CDR2: SEHNR and FQNEAQ (reference sequence). The clonotype comes from a young man with type 1 diabetes. Sequences were obtained from central memory CD4+ T cells from blood. This rearrangement joins TRBV7-9 to TRBJ1-5; D is unresolved. This CDR3 is CASSLGAYSNQPQHF. The CDR3 bases are TGTGCCAGCAGCCTGGGAGCTTATAGCAATCAGCCCCAGCATTTT.